Below are 20 T cell receptor beta chains sequenced from a single sample in a study of cytomegalovirus exposure and HLA in healthy donors. Primers: 60 Vbeta forward and 13 Jbeta reverse. The repertoire was sequenced with immunoSEQ multiplex PCR; TCRdb's copy has only in-frame clones and lacks some. The sample shows approximately 150,000 clones, 70% of them seen only once. Sequencing input: PBMCs. The receptors come from a young man in good health and CMV-seropositive.

The rearrangement uses TRBV7-9 and TRBJ1-5; 8 bases are a match to TRBD1. This CDR3 region has 16 residues. V dropped 8 bases and J dropped 5; count of bases not matched to a gene: 14. The V gene's germline CDR1 is SEHNR and CDR2 FQNEAQ (reference sequence). CDR3 protein: CASSPGGRDSYQPQHF. CDR3 DNA sequence: TGTGCCAGCTCCCCAGGGGGCCGGGACAGCTATCAGCCCCAGCATTTT.

This chain links TRBV6-6 with TRBJ2-3; 13 positions agree with TRBD2. V lost 8 bases to trimming and J lost 5 bases; unmatched junction nucleotides: 4. Germline assignment: CDR1 MNHNY and CDR2 SVGAGI (reference sequence). The CDR3 runs 14 residues. The CDR3 DNA reads TGTGCCAGCTCGACTAGCGGGAGGAGAGATACGCAGTATTTT. This encodes CASSTSGRRDTQYF.

J is TRBJ2-7 and V is TRBV10-2; D is undetermined. Trimming stripped 5 bases from V and 6 bases from J, with 11 bases between. Germline V lookup: CDR1 WSHSY, CDR2 SAAADI. CDR3 size: 12 residues. The CDR3 DNA is TGCGCCAGCAGTAAGACTGCTTCCGAGCAGTACGTC. It encodes CASSKTASEQYV.

J is TRBJ2-7 and V is TRBV18; weak D call: TRBD2 (6 bases). Germline-derived CDR1 and CDR2 are KGHSH and LQKENI. V was cut by 3 bases and J by 2 bases, with 11 bases left in between. The CDR3 runs 14 residues. This CDR3 reads CASSPSGLPYEQYV. The CDR3 coding sequence is TGTGCCAGCTCACCTTCGGGACTCCCCTACGAGCAGTACGTC.

In nucleotides, the CDR3 is TGTGCCAGCATGGAACCAGCCGGGACTAGCGGTTACAATGAGCAGTTCTTC. Translating gives CASMEPAGTSGYNEQFF. The V call is TRBV21-1, the J call TRBJ2-1; the D call in the table, TRBD2, was not verified against the DNA. TRBV21-1 is reported as a pseudogene. The CDR3 is 17 amino acids.

This sequence joins TRBV11-3 and TRBJ1-1; D gene unclear. Germline V CDR1 and CDR2: SGHNT, YENEEA. V lost 3 bases and J lost 4, with 9 bases in between. This CDR3 region has 13 residues. CDR3 protein: CASSFKRSTEAFF. CDR3 nucleotide sequence: TGTGCCAGCAGCTTTAAGAGGAGCACTGAAGCTTTCTTT.

The rearrangement links TRBV19 to TRBJ2-2, with 8 positions matching TRBD2. The J segment lost 1 base and the V segment lost 5 bases, leaving 12 bases of the junction unmatched. CDR3 length: 18 residues. CDR1 and CDR2 (germline): LNHDA, SQIVND (reference sequence). DNA for the CDR3: TGTGCCAGTAGTCCAGGGACTAGTAGGGTGGGGAACACCGGGGAGCTGTTTTTT. Its translation: CASSPGTSRVGNTGELFF. The variable domain in full, completed from reference TRBV19 and TRBJ2-2, reads DGGITQSPKYLFRKEGQNVTLSCEQNLNHDAMYWYRQDPGQGLRLIYYSQIVNDFQKGDIAEGYSVSREKKESFPLTVTSAQKNPTAFYLCASSPGTSRVGNTGELFFGEGSRLTVL.

The V call is TRBV27, the J call TRBJ2-1, with TRBD2 matching over 7 bases. The V gene end was trimmed by 1 base and the J gene end by 3 bases; junction bases not matched to a gene: 12. The germline CDR1 and CDR2 sequences are MNHEY and SMNVEV (reference sequence). The CDR3 length is 18 residues. The CDR3 coding sequence is TGTGCCAGCAGTTTATTGGGGACCAGCGGGATGGGCTACAATGAGCAGTTCTTC. Translating gives CASSLLGTSGMGYNEQFF.

This chain uses TRBV9 with TRBJ1-4; 9 bases match TRBD1. This CDR3 region has 15 residues. From germline, CDR1 is SGDLS and CDR2 YYNGEE. The V and J ends lost 3 bases and 8 bases, in that order; junction bases with no gene match: 8. CDR3 in DNA: TGTGCCAGCAGCGCCCAGGGACAGGGACGAGAAAAACTGTTTTTT. Amino acid sequence: CASSAQGQGREKLFF. Based on the CDR3 plus reference TRBV9 and TRBJ1-4, the full variable domain is DSGVTQTPKHLITATGQRVTLRCSPRSGDLSVYWYQQSLDQGLQFLIQYYNGEERAKGNILERFSAQQFPDLHSELNLSSLELGDSALYFCASSAQGQGREKLFFGSGTQLSVL.

The chain uses TRBV10-1 and TRBJ1-1; a weak D match, TRBD1 (5 bases). The CDR3 is 13 residues long. Germline V gives CDR1 WNHNN, CDR2 SYGVQD (reference sequence). Trimming pared 4 bases from V and 1 base from J, leaving 7 bases between. The CDR3 DNA is TGCGCCAGCAGTGTCGACAGGAACACTGAAGCTTTCTTT. Protein sequence: CASSVDRNTEAFF.

The chain has TRBV10-2 and TRBJ2-3; 7 bases map to TRBD2. The CDR3 has 15 residues. Germline-derived CDR1 and CDR2 are WSHSY and SAAADI. The trim removed 6 bases at V and 0 bases at J, leaving 6 bases unmatched. The CDR3 region has the DNA TGCGCCAGCAGGAGACGGCGGGAGAGCACAGATACGCAGTATTTT. As protein: CASRRRRESTDTQYF.

This clone was seen a single time. J is TRBJ1-1 and V is TRBV28, with TRBD1 identical over 7 bases. Per germline, CDR1 MDHEN and CDR2 SYDVKM. The CDR3 is 15 residues long. After removal of 4 bases from V and 0 bases from J, the junction contained 5 bases not matched to a gene. The CDR3 DNA sequence: TGTGCCAGCAGTTCGGGACAGCTCATGAACACTGAAGCTTTCTTT. Translated, it gives CASSSGQLMNTEAFF.

This rearrangement joins TRBV7-9 to TRBJ2-2; 8 bases line up with TRBD2. Germline CDR1 is SEHNR and CDR2 is FQNEAQ (reference sequence). The CDR3 extends over 17 amino acids. Losses at the gene ends were 5 bases for V and 7 bases for J; bases not matched to a gene: 15. CDR3 sequence: CASSVSYERERIGELFF. CDR3 in DNA: TGTGCCAGCAGCGTATCATACGAGCGGGAGAGGATCGGGGAGCTGTTTTTT.

In its sample, this clone was seen a few times. Lacking the conserved final phenylalanine or tryptophan, this CDR3 likely reflects a read error. Because the CDR3's place on the DNA is in doubt, the DNA is left out and the CDR3 is given as listed by TCRdb. The chain couples TRBV2 to TRBJ1-3. The germline V gene encodes CDR1 SNHLY and CDR2 FYNNEI. The CDR3 region is 12 residues in length, termini included. The CDR3 loop reads CASSGSSGTRRY.

V is TRBV6-5 and J is TRBJ1-5, with D maybe TRBD1 (5 bases). V lost 6 bases and J lost 6, with 18 bases in between. The CDR3 runs 15 residues. Germline V gene lookup returns CDR1 MNHEY and CDR2 SVGAGI. CDR3 sequence reads: CASRPSGGSGQPQHF. DNA of the CDR3: TGTGCCAGCAGGCCCTCGGGGGGGTCGGGTCAGCCCCAGCATTTT.

The rearrangement joins TRBV5-1 to TRBJ2-3, with 8 bases that match TRBD1. The CDR3 consists of 14 residues. V trimming: 4 bases; J trimming: 4 bases; junction bases outside the gene matches: 5. Germline V gives CDR1 SGHRS, CDR2 YFSETQ. CDR3 DNA sequence: TGCGCCAGCAGCCCCGGACAGGGCTCAGATACGCAGTATTTT. This codes for CASSPGQGSDTQYF.

V is TRBV6-5 and J is TRBJ1-2; D is uncertain. The CDR3 has 15 residues. Germline V lookup: CDR1 MNHEY, CDR2 SVGAGI. The ends were cut back, 8 bases at V and 4 bases at J, with 20 bases in the middle. The CDR3 coding sequence is TGTGCCAGCGGATCCCACATGGGCGATGGCTATGGCTACACCTTC. As protein: CASGSHMGDGYGYTF.

The rearrangement links TRBV6-1 to TRBJ1-1; perhaps TRBD1 as D (5 bases). CDR1 MNHNS and CDR2 SASEGT come from the germline V gene. The CDR3 loop spans 13 amino acids. Trimming removed 7 bases from V and 0 bases from J, with 9 bases in between. For the CDR3, the DNA is TGTGCCAGCAATCCGGGGGTGAACACTGAAGCTTTCTTT. Amino acids: CASNPGVNTEAFF.

The chain combines TRBV6-4 with TRBJ1-1; perhaps TRBD1 as D (5 bases). CDR1 MRHNA and CDR2 SNTAGT come from the germline V gene. The CDR3 covers 14 residues. Deletions cut 2 bases from V and 2 bases from J, with 9 bases between. The CDR3 loop is CASSDVQVNTEAFF. In nucleotides, the CDR3 is TGTGCCAGCAGTGACGTACAGGTCAACACTGAAGCTTTCTTT.

The CDR3 DNA reads as TGCGCCAGCAGCTTGGACAGGGATACTGAAGCTTTCTTT. Translating gives CASSLDRDTEAFF. The J gene is TRBJ1-1, the V gene TRBV5-1, with D tentatively TRBD1 (6 bases). In germline, CDR1 is SGHRS, CDR2 YFSETQ. This CDR3 is built from 13 residues. V dropped 0 bases and J dropped 5 bases, with 8 bases sitting between them.